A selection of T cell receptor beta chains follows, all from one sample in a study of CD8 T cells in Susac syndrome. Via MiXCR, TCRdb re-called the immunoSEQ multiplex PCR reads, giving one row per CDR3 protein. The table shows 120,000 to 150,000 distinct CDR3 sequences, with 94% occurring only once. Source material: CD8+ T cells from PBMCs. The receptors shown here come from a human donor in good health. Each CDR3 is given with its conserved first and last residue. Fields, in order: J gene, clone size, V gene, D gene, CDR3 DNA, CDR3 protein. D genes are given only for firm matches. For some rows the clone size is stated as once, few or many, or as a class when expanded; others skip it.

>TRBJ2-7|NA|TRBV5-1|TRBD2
TGCGCCAGCAGCTTGGTGACTAGCGGGAGCCACGAGCAGTACTTC
CASSLVTSGSHEQYF
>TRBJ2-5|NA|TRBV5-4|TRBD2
TGTGCCAGCAGCTATCTTGGACTAGCGGGACAAGAGACCCAGTACTTC
CASSYLGLAGQETQYF
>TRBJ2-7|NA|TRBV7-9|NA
TGTGCCAGCAGCGTGGGACTCGGCGACGAGCAGTACTTC
CASSVGLGDEQYF
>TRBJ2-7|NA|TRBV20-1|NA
TGCAGTGCTAGAGATTCCACCAGATACGAGCAGTACTTC
CSARDSTRYEQYF
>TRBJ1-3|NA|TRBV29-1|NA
TGCAGCGGGCGGGGTTCTGGAAACACCATATATTTT
CSGRGSGNTIYF
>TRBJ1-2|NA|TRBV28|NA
TGTGCCAGCACCGTTGGGATTAACAGTCTCTACACCTTC
CASTVGINSLYTF
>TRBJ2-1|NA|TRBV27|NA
TGTGCCACCGCGGGACACAATGAGCAGTTCTTC
CATAGHNEQFF
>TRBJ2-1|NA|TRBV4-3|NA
TGCGCCAGCAGCCAAGATAGAAGAACTTTCTCCAATGAGCAGTTCTTC
CASSQDRRTFSNEQFF
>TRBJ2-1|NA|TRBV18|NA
TGTGCCAGCTCACCGGCTAACAATGAGCAGTTCTTC
CASSPANNEQFF
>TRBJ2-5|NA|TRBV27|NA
TGTGCCAGCAGTTTATCCTGGGCCGGGGAGACCCAGTACTTC
CASSLSWAGETQYF
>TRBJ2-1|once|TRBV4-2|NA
TGTGCCAGCAGCGTAACTAGCATGGGCTCCTACAATGAGCAGTTCTTC
CASSVTSMGSYNEQFF
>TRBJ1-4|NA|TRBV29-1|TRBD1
TGCAGCGTTGAAACAGGGGGCAACGAAAAACTGTTTTTT
CSVETGGNEKLFF
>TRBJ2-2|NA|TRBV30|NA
TGTGCCTGGGAGGGATTCTCGGGGGAGCTGTTTTTT
CAWEGFSGELFF
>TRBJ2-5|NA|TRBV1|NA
TGCACCAGCAGCCACCAGTCGGGGTTAGAGACCCAGTACTTC
CTSSHQSGLETQYF
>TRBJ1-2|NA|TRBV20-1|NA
TGCAGTGCTAGAGAGGCTAACTATGGCTACACCTTC
CSAREANYGYTF
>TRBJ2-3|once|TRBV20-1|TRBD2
TGCAGTGCTGTTTTTAGCGGGGTGATCACAGATACGCAGTATTTT
CSAVFSGVITDTQYF
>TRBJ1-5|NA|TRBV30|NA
TGTGCCTGGAGTGTACGCCCGGAACAGCCCCAGCATTTT
CAWSVRPEQPQHF
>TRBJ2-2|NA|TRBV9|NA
TGTGCCAGCGGAGATGGGGAACCAAGCACCGGGGAGCTGTTTTTT
CASGDGEPSTGELFF
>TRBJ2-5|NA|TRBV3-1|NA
TGTGCCAGCAGCCAAGAAGGGGGTGGTGAGGAGACCCAGTACTTC
CASSQEGGGEETQYF
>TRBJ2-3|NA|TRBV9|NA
TGTGCCAGCAGCCTTCGAGCGGACACAGATACGCAGTATTTT
CASSLRADTDTQYF
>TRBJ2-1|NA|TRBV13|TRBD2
TGTGCCAGCAGCTTGAGGGGGACTAGCCTAAACAATGAGCAGTTCTTC
CASSLRGTSLNNEQFF
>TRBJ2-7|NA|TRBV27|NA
TGTGCCAGCAGTCCCCTACTCCGGGTAATCGACGAGCAGTACTTC
CASSPLLRVIDEQYF
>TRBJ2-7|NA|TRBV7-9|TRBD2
TGTGCCAGCAGCTCCCCTACTAGCGGGAGCTCCTACGAGCAGTACTTC
CASSSPTSGSSYEQYF
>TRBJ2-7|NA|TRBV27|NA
TGTGCCAGCAGTTGGGCCCAGAACTACGAGCAGTACTTC
CASSWAQNYEQYF
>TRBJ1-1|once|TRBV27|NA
TGTGCCAGCAGTTCGGGGCAAGAAGCTTTCTTT
CASSSGQEAFF
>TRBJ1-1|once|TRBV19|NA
TGTGCCAGTAGTAAGACAGCTGAAGCTTTCTTT
CASSKTAEAFF
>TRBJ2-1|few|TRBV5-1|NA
TGTGCCAGCTCATCGGACTTGAATGAGCAGTTCTTC
CASSSDLNEQFF
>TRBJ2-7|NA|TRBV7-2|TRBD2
TGTGCCAGCAGCTTAAACGGGGGAGGGGACTACGAGCAGTACTTC
CASSLNGGGDYEQYF
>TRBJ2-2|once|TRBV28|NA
TGTGCCAGCAGTTTACTCCCCACGAACACCGGGGAGCTGTTTTTT
CASSLLPTNTGELFF
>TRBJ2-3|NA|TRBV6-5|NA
TGTGCCAGCAGTTACTCGAGAGGATTGGGAGATACGCAGTATTTT
CASSYSRGLGDTQYF
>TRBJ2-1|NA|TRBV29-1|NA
TGCAGCGTTCGATCTACCAATGAGCAGTTCTTC
CSVRSTNEQFF
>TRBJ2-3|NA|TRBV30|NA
TGTGCCTGGAGGCCCCTAGCTGCTAGCACAGATACGCAGTATTTT
CAWRPLAASTDTQYF
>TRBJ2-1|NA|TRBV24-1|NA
TGTGCCACCAGCACGGACGGATCCTCCTACAATGAGCAGTTCTTC
CATSTDGSSYNEQFF
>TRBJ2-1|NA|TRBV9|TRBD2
TGTGCCAGCAGCAACCATCTAGCGGGAGGCCCAAGCTCCTACAATGAGCAGTTCTTC
CASSNHLAGGPSSYNEQFF
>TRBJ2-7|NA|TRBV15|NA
TGTGCCACCAGCAGAGATTTGGCTAGCTCCTACGAGCAGTACTTC
CATSRDLASSYEQYF
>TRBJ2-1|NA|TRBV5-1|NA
TGCGCCAGCGTCGCACCCGGGAATGAGCAGTTCTTC
CASVAPGNEQFF
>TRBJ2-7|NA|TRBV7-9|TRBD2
TGTGCCAGCAGCCTAGGGTATAGCGGGAGTAGGTACGAGCAGTACTTC
CASSLGYSGSRYEQYF
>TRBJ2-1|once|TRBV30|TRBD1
TGTGCCTGGGAGGGGACAGGGGGTAATGAGCAGTTCTTC
CAWEGTGGNEQFF
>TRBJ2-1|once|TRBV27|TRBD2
TGTGCCAGCAGTTTTATAGCGGGTCCCACGCTGAGCTCCTACAATGAGCAGTTCTTC
CASSFIAGPTLSSYNEQFF
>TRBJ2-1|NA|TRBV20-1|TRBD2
TGCAGTGCTAGAGAGGGGGGAGGGCCCTACAATGAGCAGTTCTTC
CSAREGGGPYNEQFF
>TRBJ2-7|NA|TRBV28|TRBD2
TGTGCCAGCAGTTTAGCGGGAGTAAGTGAGCAGTACTTC
CASSLAGVSEQYF
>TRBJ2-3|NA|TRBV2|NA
TGTGCCAGCAGTGAAGGTGGGAACACAGATACGCAGTATTTT
CASSEGGNTDTQYF